Below are 28 T cell receptor beta chains sequenced from a single sample in a study of control samples from healthy donors and cancer patients. Assay used: immunoSEQ multiplex PCR; TCRdb lists only in-frame clones, some missing. The table includes some 150,000 clones, more than 85% detected once. Sample: blood. These receptors all come from a man in his forties or fifties in good health.

The V gene is TRBV28, the J gene TRBJ1-2, with 8 bases fitting TRBD1. This CDR3 contains 14 residues. CDR1 and CDR2 (germline): MDHEN, SYDVKM. J lost 2 bases, V lost 8 bases, and 7 bases had no gene match. CDR3 DNA sequence: TGTGCCAGCGACCAGGGGGCGCGGAACTATGGCTACACCTTC. Its protein product is CASDQGARNYGYTF.

DNA of the CDR3: TGTGCCAGCTCACCAGGGCAGGGGGACCGGGAGCAGTACTTC. This translates into CASSPGQGDREQYF. The chain joins TRBV18 to TRBJ2-7; the match to TRBD1 covers 7 bases. V shed 2 bases and J 7 bases; nucleotides not matched to a gene: 8. CDR1 KGHSH and CDR2 LQKENI come from the germline V gene. CDR3 length equals 14 residues.

The rearrangement uses TRBV7-2 and TRBJ2-7; 8 bases are shared with TRBD1. Trimming cost V 3 bases and J 4 bases; bases outside gene matches: 5. This CDR3 is built from 14 residues. The germline CDR1 and CDR2 sequences are SGHTA and FQGNSA. The CDR3 is CASSFPGQEYEQYF. In nucleotides, the CDR3 is TGTGCCAGCAGCTTTCCGGGACAGGAATACGAGCAGTACTTC.

This chain uses TRBV2 with TRBJ1-2, with TRBD1 matching 7 bases. In germline, CDR1 is SNHLY, CDR2 FYNNEI. The CDR3 contains 12 residues. Unmatched junction bases numbered 2, after V lost 8 bases and J lost 2 bases. DNA for the CDR3: TGTGCCAGCGGGGGACAGAACTATGGCTACACCTTC. Protein product: CASGGQNYGYTF.

This chain links TRBV24-1 with TRBJ1-5; no firm D call. This CDR3 comprises 14 residues. With 3 bases removed from V and 7 bases from J, the gap between germline ends came to 12 bases. Germline-derived CDR1 and CDR2 are KGHDR and SFDVKD. The CDR3 coding sequence is TGTGCCACCAGTGATGGACTTCGGTCGCAGCCCCAGCATTTT. This translates into CATSDGLRSQPQHF.

V and J are TRBV28 and TRBJ1-5, with 7 nucleotides matching TRBD1. Germline assignment: CDR1 MDHEN and CDR2 SYDVKM. With 5 bases clipped from V and 7 bases from J, the junction kept 5 bases outside the gene matches. This CDR3 contains 13 residues. The CDR3 nucleotides are TGTGCCAGCAGTCCAGACAGGGTACAGCCCCAGCATTTT. Protein: CASSPDRVQPQHF. Full variable domain (remainder filled in from reference TRBV28 and TRBJ1-5): DVKVTQSSRYLVKRTGEKVFLECVQDMDHENMFWYRQDPGLGLRLIYFSYDVKMKEKGDIPEGYSVSREKKERFSLILESASTNQTSMYLCASSPDRVQPQHFGDGTRLSIL.

The chain has TRBV5-6 and TRBJ2-5; 7 bases map to TRBD2. The CDR3 extends over 15 amino acids. Germline-derived CDR1 and CDR2 are SGHDT and YYEEEE. Trimming removed 4 bases from V and 5 bases from J; junction bases left unmatched: 11. CDR3 amino acids: CASSGGRYSIETQYF. The CDR3 bases are TGTGCCAGCAGCGGCGGGAGATATTCCATCGAGACCCAGTACTTC.

V gene TRBV9 combines with J gene TRBJ2-7; 7 nucleotides match TRBD1. The junction had 6 bases not matched to a gene; V was cut back by 4 bases and J by 5 bases. CDR1 and CDR2 (germline): SGDLS, YYNGEE. This CDR3 has 13 residues. DNA for the CDR3: TGTGCCAGCAGCCCGACAGGGTCCCACGAGCAGTACTTC. Translation gives CASSPTGSHEQYF.

The rearrangement links TRBV3-1 (or the pseudogene TRBV3-2) to TRBJ1-1; D possibly corresponds to TRBD1 (5 bases). The CDR3 runs to 13 residues. CDR1 LGHDT and CDR2 YNNKEL come from the germline V gene (reference sequence). The V end was cut by 3 bases, the J end by 4 bases, with 9 bases between. For the CDR3, the DNA is TGTGCCAGCAGCCATGAGGGGAGCACTGAAGCTTTCTTT. It encodes CASSHEGSTEAFF.

The chain couples TRBV28 to TRBJ1-4; the D is unclear. The length of the CDR3 is 15 residues. Per germline, CDR1 MDHEN and CDR2 SYDVKM. Between the trimmed V and J ends, which lost 5 bases and 3 bases, there was a span of 13 bases. Here the CDR3 DNA reads TGTGCCAGCAGTCCGGCTGGTGGGCCTAATGAAAAACTGTTTTTT. Translating it yields CASSPAGGPNEKLFF. Full variable domain (remainder filled in from reference TRBV28 and TRBJ1-4): DVKVTQSSRYLVKRTGEKVFLECVQDMDHENMFWYRQDPGLGLRLIYFSYDVKMKEKGDIPEGYSVSREKKERFSLILESASTNQTSMYLCASSPAGGPNEKLFFGSGTQLSVL.

The chain uses TRBV24-1 and TRBJ2-1, with D perhaps matching TRBD1 (6 bases). Germline V CDR1 and CDR2: KGHDR, SFDVKD. The CDR3 has 16 amino acids. V dropped 0 bases and J dropped 4 bases, with 12 bases sitting between them. CDR3 in DNA: TGTGCCACCAGTGATTTGAGTGCAGGGGAGTACAATGAGCAGTTCTTC. Its protein product is CATSDLSAGEYNEQFF.

The chain couples TRBV11-3 to TRBJ2-4; no clear D gene. Germline loops: CDR1 SGHNT, CDR2 YENEEA. This CDR3 is built from 17 residues. V lost 7 bases to trimming and J lost 0 bases, with 19 bases between them. The CDR3 sequence: CASIKADTLRAKNIQYF. DNA of the CDR3: TGTGCCAGCATCAAAGCTGACACCCTGAGAGCCAAAAACATTCAGTACTTC.

V usage is TRBV5-1 and J usage is TRBJ2-7; D may be TRBD1 (6 bases). Trimming removed 3 bases at V and 1 base at J, with 17 bases between. In germline, CDR1 is SGHRS, CDR2 YFSETQ. The CDR3 has 16 amino acids. In DNA form, the CDR3 reads TGCGCCAGCAGCTCGCCGAAGGGGGAACTTTCCTACGAGCAGTACTTC. Translating it yields CASSSPKGELSYEQYF.

The chain employs TRBV5-4 and TRBJ2-7; 8 positions agree with TRBD2. This CDR3 has 15 residues. The trim removed 4 bases at V and 8 bases at J, leaving 14 bases unmatched. Germline V gene sequence: CDR1 SGHNT, CDR2 YYREEE (reference sequence). The CDR3 is CASSLGLTSDSQQYF. The CDR3 bases are TGTGCCAGCAGCCTGGGTTTGACTAGCGACTCCCAGCAGTACTTC.

The chain links TRBV27 to TRBJ2-2, with a weak D call TRBD1 (6 bases). V lost 4 bases to trimming and J lost 1 base, with 10 bases between them. The CDR3 runs to 15 residues. Per the germline V gene, CDR1 is MNHEY and CDR2 is SMNVEV (reference sequence). DNA of the CDR3: TGTGCCAGCAGTTCGCCAGGGGAGAACACCGGGGAGCTGTTTTTT. Protein product: CASSSPGENTGELFF.

This chain links TRBV4-2 with TRBJ2-1; 8 bases map to TRBD2. This CDR3 is 16 amino acids long. CDR1 and CDR2 (germline): LGHNA, YNFKEQ. V gave up 4 bases and J gave up 0 bases; unmatched junction bases: 5. The chain's CDR3 is CASSRRGRTSYNEQFF. CDR3 nucleotide sequence: TGTGCCAGCAGCCGCCGCGGGAGGACCTCCTACAATGAGCAGTTCTTC.

This sequence joins TRBV20-1 and TRBJ1-1, with D possibly matching TRBD1 (5 bases). From germline, CDR1 is DFQATT and CDR2 SNEGSKA (reference sequence). Trimming left V 3 bases short and J 7 bases short, with 12 bases between. CDR3 size: 12 residues. Here the CDR3 DNA reads TGCAGTGCTAGTAAATTGGGGCTTGAAGCTTTCTTT. It yields the protein CSASKLGLEAFF.

The CDR3 spells CASSQAEGVNQPQHF. CDR3 nucleotide sequence: TGTGCCAGCAGCCAAGCCGAGGGGGTCAATCAGCCCCAGCATTTT. The V gene is TRBV3-1 (or the pseudogene TRBV3-2), the J gene TRBJ1-5; D is possibly TRBD1 (6 bases). The CDR3 length is 15 residues. Germline assignment: CDR1 LGHDT and CDR2 YNNKEL (reference sequence). V was cut by 1 base and J by 3 bases, with 10 bases left in between.

This sequence joins TRBV6-1 and TRBJ1-6, with D hard to call. Germline-derived CDR1 and CDR2 are MNHNS and SASEGT. This CDR3 comprises 15 residues. The V and J ends lost 1 base and 8 bases respectively, with 12 bases between them. The CDR3 spells CASSEEYSPHSPLHF. The CDR3 nucleotides are TGTGCCAGCAGTGAAGAGTACAGCCCTCATTCACCCCTCCACTTT.

The chain uses TRBV10-3 and TRBJ1-1, with D possibly TRBD1 on 6 matching bases. Germline CDR1 and CDR2: ENHRY and SYGVKD. Trimming stripped 2 bases from V and 6 bases from J, with 22 bases between. There are 17 residues in the CDR3. The CDR3 region has the DNA TGTGCCATCAGTGAGAGGCAGGGAGGGGGTAAAAGGGCTGAAGCTTTCTTT. It is translated as CAISERQGGGKRAEAFF.

The V call is TRBV29-1, the J call TRBJ1-1; no clear D gene. The CDR3 length is 13 residues. V was clipped by 0 bases and J by 5 bases, with 10 bases between them. Germline CDR1 SQVTM, CDR2 ANQGSEA. The CDR3 coding sequence is TGCAGCGTTGAAGATCTAACGAGAACTGAAGCTTTCTTT. Translated: CSVEDLTRTEAFF.

This clone was counted between two and nine times. Other DNA sequences in this sample translate to the same CDR3. V gene TRBV15 combines with J gene TRBJ1-4, with D possibly being TRBD1 (5 bases). Germline CDR1 and CDR2: LNHNV and YYDKDF (reference sequence). CDR3 size: 15 residues. V dropped 0 bases and J dropped 4 bases, with 9 bases sitting between them. The CDR3 reads CATSRDKGSNEKLFF. The CDR3 coding sequence is TGTGCCACCAGCAGAGATAAGGGGAGTAATGAAAAACTGTTTTTT.

V and J are TRBV19 and TRBJ1-2; TRBD1 aligns across 7 bases. The CDR3 totals 14 residues. The J segment lost 2 bases and the V segment lost 5 bases, leaving 5 bases of the junction unmatched. Germline CDR1 and CDR2: LNHDA and SQIVND (reference sequence). CDR3 in DNA: TGTGCCAGTAGTCCCCTCAGGGGGAACTATGGCTACACCTTC. This translates into CASSPLRGNYGYTF.

This chain joins TRBV3-1 (or the pseudogene TRBV3-2) and TRBJ1-6; D unclear. The ends were cut back, 4 bases at V and 10 bases at J, with 11 bases in the middle. The CDR3 sequence is 13 residues long. Per the germline V gene, CDR1 is LGHDT and CDR2 is YNNKEL (reference sequence). The CDR3 sequence: CASSRGVSSPLHF. The CDR3 nucleotides read TGTGCCAGCAGCCGCGGGGTATCATCACCCCTCCACTTT.

V is TRBV6-5 and J is TRBJ2-5, with 7 nucleotides matching TRBD1. The CDR3 has 13 residues. The germline gives CDR1 MNHEY, CDR2 SVGAGI. J was trimmed by 7 bases and V by 6 bases; bases with no gene match: 8. CDR3 nucleotide sequence: TGTGCCAGCAGACCGACAGGGATCGGGACCCAGTACTTC. This translates into CASRPTGIGTQYF.

The chain has TRBV18 and TRBJ2-7; 9 positions agree with TRBD2. The CDR3 contains 15 residues. Trimming at V came to 3 bases and at J to 2 bases, leaving 5 bases not matched to a gene. Germline lookup yields CDR1 KGHSH and CDR2 LQKENI. CDR3 nucleotide sequence: TGTGCCAGCTCACCTGGGGCTAGCGGGACCTACGAGCAGTACTTC. Translation: CASSPGASGTYEQYF.

At least ten counts were recorded for this clone. The genes are TRBV20-1 and TRBJ2-7; 7 nucleotides line up with TRBD2. The V and J ends lost 6 bases and 6 bases, in that order; junction bases with no gene match: 5. Looked up from germline, CDR1 is DFQATT and CDR2 is SNEGSKA (reference sequence). The CDR3 loop spans 11 amino acids. Written as DNA, the CDR3 is TGCAGTGCCCAGACTAGCTCCGAGCAGTACTTC. Its protein is CSAQTSSEQYF.

This chain links TRBV5-8 with TRBJ2-7, with D possibly matching TRBD1 (6 bases). CDR1 SGHTS and CDR2 YDEGEE come from the germline V gene. The CDR3 runs 15 residues. V was trimmed by 1 base and J by 2 bases, leaving 13 bases between them. The CDR3 is CASSLLTGHTYEQYF. DNA of the CDR3: TGTGCCAGCAGCTTGCTTACGGGACACACCTACGAGCAGTACTTC.